The text below deals with one T cell receptor beta chain. These data originate in a study of blood T cell repertoires in COVID-19. Study at large: Researchers got acute and convalescent COVID-19 samples from the United States, Italy and Spain. The analysed material was cDNA or gDNA that came from T cells, B-cell-depleted T cells, or PBMCs.

In the authors' methods: Nucleated cell counts were estimated from reference gene primer amplification. Assay: immunoSEQ multiplex PCR; the TCRdb copy retains only in-frame clones and omits some. The D gene and trimming were derived from the DNA, and the V and J assignments and clone size from that table. The sample gives about 260,000 clones, over 75% of which show up once; 7.5% to 9% is in the top ten. The V gene end was trimmed by 3 bases and the J gene end by 1 base; junction bases not matched to a gene: 2. CDR1 and CDR2 (germline): WSHSY, SAAADI. This CDR3 has 15 residues. The sequence derives from a human donor in a cohort sampled during active COVID-19. V is TRBV10-2 and J is TRBJ2-1; 8 nucleotides line up with TRBD2. Sample: peripheral blood. The CDR3 here is CASSEGTSSYNEQFF. The CDR3 DNA is TGCGCCAGCAGTGAAGGGACTAGTTCCTACAATGAGCAGTTCTTC.